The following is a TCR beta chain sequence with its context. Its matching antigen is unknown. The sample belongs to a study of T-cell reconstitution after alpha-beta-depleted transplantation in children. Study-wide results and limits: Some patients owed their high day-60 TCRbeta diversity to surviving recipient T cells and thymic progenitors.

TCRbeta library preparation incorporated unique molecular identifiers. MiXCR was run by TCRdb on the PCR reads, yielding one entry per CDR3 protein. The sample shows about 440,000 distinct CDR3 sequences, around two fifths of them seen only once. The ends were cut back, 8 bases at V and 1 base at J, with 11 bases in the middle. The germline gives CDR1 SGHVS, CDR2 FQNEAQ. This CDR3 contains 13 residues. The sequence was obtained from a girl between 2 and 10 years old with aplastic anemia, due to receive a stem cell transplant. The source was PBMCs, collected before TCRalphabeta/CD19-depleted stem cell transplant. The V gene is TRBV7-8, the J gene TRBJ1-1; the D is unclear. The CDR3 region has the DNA TGTGCCAGCTTTAAACAGCAGAACACTGAAGCTTTCTTT. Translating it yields CASFKQQNTEAFF.